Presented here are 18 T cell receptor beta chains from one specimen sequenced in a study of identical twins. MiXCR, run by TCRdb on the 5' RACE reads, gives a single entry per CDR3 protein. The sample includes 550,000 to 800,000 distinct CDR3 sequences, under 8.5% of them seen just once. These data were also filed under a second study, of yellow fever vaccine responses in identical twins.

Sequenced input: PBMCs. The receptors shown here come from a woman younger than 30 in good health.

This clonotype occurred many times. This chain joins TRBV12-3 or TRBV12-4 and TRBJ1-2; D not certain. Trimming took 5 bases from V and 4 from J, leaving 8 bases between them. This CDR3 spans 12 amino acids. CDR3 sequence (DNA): TGTGCCAGCAGTGGTGAATTCTATGGCTACACCTTC. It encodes CASSGEFYGYTF.

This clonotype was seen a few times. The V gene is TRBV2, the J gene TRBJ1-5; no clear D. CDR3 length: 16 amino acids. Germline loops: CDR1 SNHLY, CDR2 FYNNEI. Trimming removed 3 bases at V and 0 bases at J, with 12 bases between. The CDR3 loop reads CASSEFGQISNQPQHF. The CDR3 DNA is TGTGCCAGCAGTGAGTTTGGGCAGATTAGCAATCAGCCCCAGCATTTT.

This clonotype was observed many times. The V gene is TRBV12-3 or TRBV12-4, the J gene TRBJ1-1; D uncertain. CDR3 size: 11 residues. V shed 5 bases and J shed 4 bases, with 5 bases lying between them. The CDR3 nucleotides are TGTGCCAGCAGTATGGGCACTGAAGCTTTCTTT. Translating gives CASSMGTEAFF.

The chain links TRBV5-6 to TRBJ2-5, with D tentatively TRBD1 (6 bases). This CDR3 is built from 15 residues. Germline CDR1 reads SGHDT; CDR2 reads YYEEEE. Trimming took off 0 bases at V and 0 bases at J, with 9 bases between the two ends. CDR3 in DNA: TGTGCCAGCAGCTTGGGCAGGGGCCACCAAGAGACCCAGTACTTC. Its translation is CASSLGRGHQETQYF.

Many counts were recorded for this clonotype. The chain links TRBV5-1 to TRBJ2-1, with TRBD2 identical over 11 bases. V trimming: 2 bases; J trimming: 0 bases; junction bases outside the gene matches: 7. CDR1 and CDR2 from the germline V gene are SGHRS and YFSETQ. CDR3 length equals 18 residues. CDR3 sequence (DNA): TGCGCCAGCAGCTTTACTAGCGGGAGATTAAGCTCCTACAATGAGCAGTTCTTC. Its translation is CASSFTSGRLSSYNEQFF.

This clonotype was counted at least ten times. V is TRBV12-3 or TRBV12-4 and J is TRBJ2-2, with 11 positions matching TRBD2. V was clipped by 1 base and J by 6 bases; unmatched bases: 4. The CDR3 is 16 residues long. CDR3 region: CASSLVGSGRAGELFF. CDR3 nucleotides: TGTGCCAGCAGTTTAGTTGGTAGCGGGAGGGCCGGGGAGCTGTTTTTT.

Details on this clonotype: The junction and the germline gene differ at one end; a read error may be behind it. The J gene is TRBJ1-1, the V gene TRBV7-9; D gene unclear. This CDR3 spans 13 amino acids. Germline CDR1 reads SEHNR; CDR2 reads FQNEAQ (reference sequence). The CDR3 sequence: CASSLFGNSEAFF. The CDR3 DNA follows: TGTGCCAGCAGCTTATTTGGTAACAGTGAAGCTTTCTTT. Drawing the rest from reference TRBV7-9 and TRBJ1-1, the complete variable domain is DTGVSQNPRHKITKRGQNVTFRCDPISEHNRLYWYRQTLGQGPEFLTYFQNEAQLEKSRLLSDRFSAERPKGSFSTLEIQRTEQGDSAMYLCASSLFGNSEAFFGQGTRLTVV.

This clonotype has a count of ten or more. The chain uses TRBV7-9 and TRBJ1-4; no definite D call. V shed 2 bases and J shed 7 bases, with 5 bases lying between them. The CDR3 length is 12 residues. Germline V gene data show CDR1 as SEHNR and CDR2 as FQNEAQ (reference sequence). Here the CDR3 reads CASSLLAEKLFF. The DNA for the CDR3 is TGTGCCAGCAGCTTACTGGCTGAAAAACTGTTTTTT.

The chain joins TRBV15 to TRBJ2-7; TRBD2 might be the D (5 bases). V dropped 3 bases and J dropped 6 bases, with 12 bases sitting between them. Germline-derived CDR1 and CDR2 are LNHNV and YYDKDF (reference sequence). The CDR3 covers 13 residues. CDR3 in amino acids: CATSRDSLGEQYF. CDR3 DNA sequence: TGTGCCACCAGCAGGGACTCCCTCGGCGAGCAGTACTTC.

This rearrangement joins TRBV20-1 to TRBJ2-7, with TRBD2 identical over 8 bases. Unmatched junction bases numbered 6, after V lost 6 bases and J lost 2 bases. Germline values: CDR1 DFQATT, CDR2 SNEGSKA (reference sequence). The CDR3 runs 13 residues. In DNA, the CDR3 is TGCAGTGCACCCCTTAGCGGGACCTACGAGCAGTACTTC. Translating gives CSAPLSGTYEQYF.

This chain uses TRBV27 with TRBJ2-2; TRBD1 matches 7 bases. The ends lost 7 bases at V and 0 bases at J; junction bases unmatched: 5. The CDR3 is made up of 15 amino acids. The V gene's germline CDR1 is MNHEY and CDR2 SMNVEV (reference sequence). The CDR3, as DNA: TGTGCCAGCACCTGGGGACAGTCGAACACCGGGGAGCTGTTTTTT. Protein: CASTWGQSNTGELFF.

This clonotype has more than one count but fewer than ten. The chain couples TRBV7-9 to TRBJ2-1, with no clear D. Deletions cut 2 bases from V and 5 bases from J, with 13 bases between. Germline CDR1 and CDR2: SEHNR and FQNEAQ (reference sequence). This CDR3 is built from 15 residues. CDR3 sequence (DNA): TGTGCCAGCAGCTTATCCGTCAAGGACCACAATGAGCAGTTCTTC. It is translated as CASSLSVKDHNEQFF.

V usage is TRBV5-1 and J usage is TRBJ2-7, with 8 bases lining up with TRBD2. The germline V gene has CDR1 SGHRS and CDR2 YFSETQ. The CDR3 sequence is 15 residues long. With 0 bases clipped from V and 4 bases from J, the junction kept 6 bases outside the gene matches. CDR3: CASSLAAQREYEQYF. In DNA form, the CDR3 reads TGCGCCAGCAGCTTGGCCGCCCAGCGGGAGTACGAGCAGTACTTC.

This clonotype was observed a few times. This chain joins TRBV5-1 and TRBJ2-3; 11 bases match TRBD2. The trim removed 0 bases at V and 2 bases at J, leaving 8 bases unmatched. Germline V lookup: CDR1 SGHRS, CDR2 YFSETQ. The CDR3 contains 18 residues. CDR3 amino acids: CASSLALAGGPPTDTQYF. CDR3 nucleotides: TGCGCCAGCAGCTTGGCTCTAGCGGGGGGCCCCCCCACAGATACGCAGTATTTT.

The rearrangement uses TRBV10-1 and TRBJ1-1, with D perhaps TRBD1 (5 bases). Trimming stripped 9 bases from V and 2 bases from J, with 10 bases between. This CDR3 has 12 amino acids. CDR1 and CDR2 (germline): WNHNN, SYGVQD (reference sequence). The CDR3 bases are TGCGCCAGACAGGAGCCCAACACTGAAGCTTTCTTT. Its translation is CARQEPNTEAFF.

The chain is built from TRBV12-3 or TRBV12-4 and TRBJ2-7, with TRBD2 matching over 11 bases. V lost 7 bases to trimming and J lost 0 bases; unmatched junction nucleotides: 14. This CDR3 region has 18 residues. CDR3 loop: CASTTVGLAGGFSYEQYF. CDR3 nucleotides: TGTGCCAGCACCACAGTGGGGCTAGCGGGAGGTTTCTCCTACGAGCAGTACTTC.

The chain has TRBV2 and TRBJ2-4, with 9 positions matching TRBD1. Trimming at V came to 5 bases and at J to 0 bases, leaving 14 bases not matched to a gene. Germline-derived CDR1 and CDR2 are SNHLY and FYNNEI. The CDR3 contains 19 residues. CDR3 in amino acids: CASSPSPGTGTLAKNIQYF. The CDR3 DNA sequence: TGTGCCAGCAGTCCAAGTCCCGGGACAGGGACCCTAGCCAAAAACATTCAGTACTTC.

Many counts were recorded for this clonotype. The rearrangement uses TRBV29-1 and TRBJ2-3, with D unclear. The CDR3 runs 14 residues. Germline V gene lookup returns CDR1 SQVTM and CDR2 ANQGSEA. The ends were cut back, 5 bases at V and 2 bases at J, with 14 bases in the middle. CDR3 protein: CSVQIGSYTDTQYF. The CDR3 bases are TGCAGCGTTCAGATAGGGTCTTACACAGATACGCAGTATTTT.